Below are 29 T cell receptor beta chains sequenced from a single sample in a study of blood T cell repertoires in COVID-19. Method: immunoSEQ multiplex PCR; TCRdb's copy keeps in-frame clones and lacks some. Among 150,000 to 200,000 clones listed, about 86% were seen once. Sequenced material: peripheral blood. The receptors come from a man aged 18 to 29 with active or convalescent COVID-19.

The chain links TRBV5-4 to TRBJ2-2; 9 bases align to TRBD1. Trimming at V came to 5 bases and at J to 10 bases, leaving 12 bases not matched to a gene. The CDR3 contains 15 residues. Germline V CDR1 and CDR2: SGHNT, YYREEE (reference sequence). The CDR3 sequence: CASRAGQGDYEELFF. The CDR3 bases are TGTGCCAGCAGGGCGGGACAGGGAGATTATGAGGAGCTGTTTTTT.

The rearrangement uses TRBV5-4 and TRBJ2-5; 7 bases fit TRBD1. The germline V gene has CDR1 SGHNT and CDR2 YYREEE (reference sequence). The CDR3 runs to 15 residues. V lost 0 bases to trimming and J lost 1 base; unmatched junction nucleotides: 3. CDR3 residues: CASSLERQGQETQYF. CDR3 nucleotides: TGTGCCAGCAGCTTGGAACGACAGGGCCAAGAGACCCAGTACTTC. Variable domain in full (rest from reference TRBV5-4 and TRBJ2-5): ETGVTQSPTHLIKTRGQQVTLRCSSQSGHNTVSWYQQALGQGPQFIFQYYREEENGRGNFPPRFSGLQFPNYSSELNVNALELDDSALYLCASSLERQGQETQYFGPGTRLLVL.

V usage is TRBV5-1 and J usage is TRBJ2-1; weak D call: TRBD2 (6 bases). This CDR3 region has 16 residues. Trimming removed 4 bases from V and 10 bases from J, with 24 bases in between. Germline V gives CDR1 SGHRS, CDR2 YFSETQ. The DNA of the CDR3 is TGCGCCAGCAGCCCTGAGGGTGGGGGGACCTACGTAGAGCAGTTCTTC. Translation: CASSPEGGGTYVEQFF. Filled out from reference TRBV5-1 and TRBJ2-1, the complete variable domain reads KAGVTQTPRYLIKTRGQQVTLSCSPISGHRSVSWYQQTPGQGLQFLFEYFSETQRNKGNFPGRFSGRQFSNSRSEMNVSTLELGDSALYLCASSPEGGGTYVEQFFGPGTRLTVL.

This clone is a singleton in its sample. This chain links TRBV19 with TRBJ2-1; 11 bases are shared with TRBD1. This CDR3 is 16 amino acids long. The germline V gene encodes CDR1 LNHDA and CDR2 SQIVND (reference sequence). Trimming at V came to 1 base and at J to 6 bases, leaving 5 bases not matched to a gene. CDR3 sequence (DNA): TGTGCCAGTAGTATAGTTGCGGGACAGGGGGGCAATGAGCAGTTCTTC. It specifies CASSIVAGQGGNEQFF.

The gene calls are TRBV10-3 and TRBJ1-1; 8 bases are a match to TRBD1. CDR1 is ENHRY and CDR2 is SYGVKD in the germline V gene. V gave up 4 bases and J gave up 1 base; unmatched junction bases: 11. CDR3 size: 17 residues. CDR3 bases: TGTGCCATCAGTGGGTACCAGGGGGCAGTTAAGAACACTGAAGCTTTCTTT. This codes for CAISGYQGAVKNTEAFF.

The rearrangement links TRBV18 to TRBJ1-3, with D tentatively TRBD1 (5 bases). This CDR3 region has 14 residues. Germline loops: CDR1 KGHSH, CDR2 LQKENI. Between the trimmed V and J ends, which lost 2 bases and 2 bases, there was a span of 7 bases. CDR3 in amino acids: CASSPDSPGNTIYF. Written as DNA, the CDR3 is TGTGCCAGCTCACCAGACAGTCCTGGAAACACCATATATTTT.

This sequence joins TRBV29-1 and TRBJ1-1; 7 bases fit TRBD1. Germline loops: CDR1 SQVTM, CDR2 ANQGSEA. V trimming: 6 bases; J trimming: 1 base; junction bases outside the gene matches: 5. This CDR3 has 13 residues. The DNA of the CDR3 is TGCAGCGTGCTGACAGGGAGGAACACTGAAGCTTTCTTT. This codes for CSVLTGRNTEAFF. The whole variable domain, filled in from reference TRBV29-1 and TRBJ1-1, reads SAVISQKPSRDICQRGTSLTIQCQVDSQVTMMFWYRQQPGQSLTLIATANQGSEATYESGFVIDKFPISRPNLTFSTLTVSNMSPEDSSIYLCSVLTGRNTEAFFGQGTRLTVV.

The V gene is TRBV20-1, the J gene TRBJ1-6, with TRBD1 matching 8 bases. CDR1 and CDR2 (germline): DFQATT, SNEGSKA (reference sequence). The CDR3 is made up of 11 amino acids. The V segment lost 6 bases and the J segment 17 bases; nucleotides outside the gene matches: 9. CDR3 protein: CSAVRGDRFHF. The CDR3 nucleotides read TGCAGTGCCGTAAGGGGGGACAGGTTCCACTTT.

The rearrangement joins TRBV18 to TRBJ1-3; D uncertain. Trimming left V 4 bases short and J 3 bases short, with 10 bases between. Germline V gene sequence: CDR1 KGHSH, CDR2 LQKENI. The CDR3 consists of 14 residues. The CDR3 DNA reads as TGTGCCAGCTCACTCCAGGAGGGTGGAAACACCATATATTTT. Protein product: CASSLQEGGNTIYF. Using reference TRBV18 and TRBJ1-3 for the parts outside the CDR3, the full variable domain is NAGVMQNPRHLVRRRGQEARLRCSPMKGHSHVYWYRQLPEEGLKFMVYLQKENIIDESGMPKERFSAEFPKEGPSILRIQQVVRGDSAAYFCASSLQEGGNTIYFGEGSWLTVV.

This chain connects TRBV30 to TRBJ2-1, with unresolved D. V was trimmed by 4 bases and J by 7 bases, leaving 11 bases between them. CDR3 length: 12 amino acids. Germline V lookup: CDR1 GTSNPN, CDR2 SVGIG (reference sequence). The CDR3 DNA sequence: TGTGCCTGGAAGCTGAAGAGGAATGAGCAGTTCTTC. Its protein product is CAWKLKRNEQFF.

The rearrangement links TRBV4-3 to TRBJ2-1, with 7 nucleotides matching TRBD1. V was clipped by 5 bases and J by 4 bases; unmatched bases: 11. The CDR3 is made up of 16 amino acids. Germline V gene data show CDR1 as LGHNA and CDR2 as YSLEER. CDR3 DNA sequence: TGCGCCAGCAGCTGGGACCTCCCAGGGGGTTACAATGAGCAGTTCTTC. Translated, it gives CASSWDLPGGYNEQFF.

This clone turned up a few times. This chain joins TRBV28 and TRBJ1-5; D might be TRBD1 (5 bases). Trimming took 6 bases from V and 2 from J, leaving 14 bases between them. Germline loops: CDR1 MDHEN, CDR2 SYDVKM. The CDR3 length is 15 residues. The CDR3 sequence: CASSDGGEGNQPQHF. CDR3 sequence (DNA): TGTGCCAGCAGCGACGGGGGAGAAGGCAATCAGCCCCAGCATTTT.

The rearrangement uses TRBV23-1 and TRBJ2-2; D may be TRBD1 (6 bases). TRBV23-1 is labeled an ORF, and its function is uncertain. This CDR3 comprises 14 residues. Trimming removed 7 bases from V and 1 base from J, with 10 bases in between. CDR3 protein: CASNLDRNTGELFF. CDR3 DNA sequence: TGCGCCAGCAATCTGGACAGGAACACCGGGGAGCTGTTTTTT.

The CDR3 nucleotides are TGTGCCAGCAGTTTGCCCGGACTAGGGTTGGTGACAGATACGCAGTATTTT. It encodes CASSLPGLGLVTDTQYF. V and J are TRBV28 and TRBJ2-3, with 7 bases that match TRBD2. Germline lookup yields CDR1 MDHEN and CDR2 SYDVKM. The CDR3 runs 17 residues. Unmatched junction bases numbered 12, after V lost 3 bases and J lost 3 bases.

This chain links TRBV6-5 with TRBJ2-7; no clear D. The CDR3 sequence is 14 residues long. V was clipped by 3 bases and J by 2 bases, with 11 bases between them. The germline V gene encodes CDR1 MNHEY and CDR2 SVGAGI. CDR3 nucleotide sequence: TGTGCCAGCAGTTATAGAGGAGACCCCTACGAGCAGTACTTC. It encodes CASSYRGDPYEQYF.

The chain has TRBV11-2 and TRBJ2-3; a weak D match, TRBD1 (6 bases). V was clipped by 1 base and J by 2 bases, with 16 bases between them. CDR3 length equals 17 residues. Germline CDR1 reads SGHAT; CDR2 reads FQNNGV. CDR3 protein: CASSLVGANGFTDTQYF. CDR3 in DNA: TGTGCCAGCAGCTTAGTGGGGGCCAACGGATTCACAGATACGCAGTATTTT.

The V and J genes are TRBV28 and TRBJ1-5; a possible D gene is TRBD1 (6 bases). The V gene lost 2 bases and the J gene lost 11 bases, with 22 bases spanning the gap. Germline CDR1 is MDHEN and CDR2 is SYDVKM. The CDR3 has 16 residues. In DNA, the CDR3 is TGTGCCAGCAGTTTAGTTAATGGGCAGGGGTTTTCTACCCAGCATTTT. Translated: CASSLVNGQGFSTQHF.

The rearrangement uses TRBV11-2 and TRBJ1-1; 8 nucleotides match TRBD1. Germline CDR1 SGHAT, CDR2 FQNNGV. The CDR3 covers 18 residues. The V gene end was trimmed by 0 bases and the J gene end by 4 bases; junction bases not matched to a gene: 13. The CDR3 coding sequence is TGTGCCAGCAGCTTAGATGAAGGGGAGGACAGGGAGGTCACTGAAGCTTTCTTT. This codes for CASSLDEGEDREVTEAFF.

The chain couples TRBV11-2 to TRBJ2-3; 8 nucleotides match TRBD2. Losses at the gene ends were 0 bases for V and 6 bases for J; bases not matched to a gene: 8. Germline-derived CDR1 and CDR2 are SGHAT and FQNNGV. CDR3 length equals 16 residues. CDR3 bases: TGTGCCAGCAGCTTAGAGTCCAGCGGGAGCTCCGATACGCAGTATTTT. The encoded protein is CASSLESSGSSDTQYF.

The J gene is TRBJ2-4, the V gene TRBV7-2, with D perhaps TRBD1 (6 bases). Trimming left V 5 bases short and J 10 bases short, with 18 bases between. The CDR3 consists of 14 residues. Germline values: CDR1 SGHTA, CDR2 FQGNSA. The DNA for the CDR3 is TGTGCCAGCAGCCCCGGGACACCCCTTGGGATTCAGTACTTC. Translation gives CASSPGTPLGIQYF.

V is TRBV7-8 and J is TRBJ2-1; 12 bases are a match to TRBD2. Trimming cost V 5 bases and J 6 bases; bases outside gene matches: 5. CDR3 length equals 15 residues. Germline CDR1 reads SGHVS; CDR2 reads FQNEAQ. CDR3 loop: CASSPTSGRSNEQFF. In DNA, the CDR3 is TGTGCCAGCAGCCCGACTAGCGGGAGAAGCAATGAGCAGTTCTTC.

The CDR3 sequence: CAIRTSGHNEQFF. The CDR3 nucleotides are TGTGCCATCCGGACTAGCGGACACAATGAGCAGTTCTTC. The chain combines TRBV2 with TRBJ2-1, with 10 bases fitting TRBD2. The V segment lost 10 bases and the J segment 5 bases; nucleotides outside the gene matches: 5. CDR3 length: 13 amino acids. Germline V gene data show CDR1 as SNHLY and CDR2 as FYNNEI.

This chain joins TRBV14 and TRBJ1-3; D uncertain. This CDR3 has 14 residues. Per germline, CDR1 SGHDN and CDR2 FVKESK. V was clipped by 5 bases and J by 0 bases, with 8 bases between them. CDR3 residues: CASSARYSGNTIYF. For the CDR3, the DNA is TGTGCCAGCAGCGCGAGGTACTCTGGAAACACCATATATTTT.

The gene calls are TRBV4-3 and TRBJ2-1; D is undetermined. Germline loops: CDR1 LGHNA, CDR2 YSLEER. The CDR3 spans 14 residues. V was clipped by 0 bases and J by 8 bases, with 11 bases between them. Written as DNA, the CDR3 is TGCGCCAGCAGCCAAGACAGGCCCTCGGATGAGCAGTTCTTC. Protein product: CASSQDRPSDEQFF.

This sequence joins TRBV24-1 and TRBJ2-1; 10 bases line up with TRBD2. The CDR3 is 15 amino acids. J was trimmed by 9 bases and V by 12 bases; bases with no gene match: 16. Germline loops: CDR1 KGHDR, CDR2 SFDVKD. The CDR3 here is CASSTKREGRGEQFF. CDR3 nucleotide sequence: TGTGCCTCGTCAACTAAGCGGGAGGGCCGGGGTGAGCAGTTCTTC.

This clone was counted only a few times. The chain links TRBV11-3 to TRBJ2-7; D might be TRBD2 (5 bases). Trimming left V 4 bases short and J 7 bases short, with 17 bases between. Germline-derived CDR1 and CDR2 are SGHNT and YENEEA. The CDR3 runs to 14 residues. CDR3 DNA sequence: TGTGCCAGCAGCTCACGGTGGCTAGCAAAGGAGCAGTACTTC. Translating gives CASSSRWLAKEQYF.

The CDR3 sequence is CASRRESSYNSPLHF. DNA for the CDR3: TGTGCCAGCAGGAGGGAGAGCTCCTATAATTCACCCCTCCACTTT. The rearrangement joins TRBV6-4 to TRBJ1-6; D is undetermined. The CDR3 extends over 15 amino acids. CDR1 is MRHNA and CDR2 is SNTAGT in the germline V gene. Between the trimmed V and J ends, which lost 6 bases and 0 bases, there was a span of 9 bases.

There are a few counts of this clone. The CDR3 reads CATSDGLNGYTF. DNA for the CDR3: TGTGCCACCAGTGATGGGCTTAATGGCTACACCTTC. The V call is TRBV24-1, the J call TRBJ1-2; D gene ambiguous. The CDR3 loop spans 12 amino acids. Trimming left V 3 bases short and J 6 bases short, with 7 bases between. The germline CDR1 and CDR2 sequences are KGHDR and SFDVKD.

This clone showed up just once. The chain employs TRBV19 and TRBJ1-3; D is ambiguous. V shed 6 bases and J shed 0 bases, with 12 bases lying between them. The length of the CDR3 is 15 residues. Germline V gives CDR1 LNHDA, CDR2 SQIVND (reference sequence). This CDR3 reads CASRSLLVSGNTIYF. CDR3 sequence (DNA): TGTGCCAGTAGATCCCTACTTGTCTCTGGAAACACCATATATTTT.